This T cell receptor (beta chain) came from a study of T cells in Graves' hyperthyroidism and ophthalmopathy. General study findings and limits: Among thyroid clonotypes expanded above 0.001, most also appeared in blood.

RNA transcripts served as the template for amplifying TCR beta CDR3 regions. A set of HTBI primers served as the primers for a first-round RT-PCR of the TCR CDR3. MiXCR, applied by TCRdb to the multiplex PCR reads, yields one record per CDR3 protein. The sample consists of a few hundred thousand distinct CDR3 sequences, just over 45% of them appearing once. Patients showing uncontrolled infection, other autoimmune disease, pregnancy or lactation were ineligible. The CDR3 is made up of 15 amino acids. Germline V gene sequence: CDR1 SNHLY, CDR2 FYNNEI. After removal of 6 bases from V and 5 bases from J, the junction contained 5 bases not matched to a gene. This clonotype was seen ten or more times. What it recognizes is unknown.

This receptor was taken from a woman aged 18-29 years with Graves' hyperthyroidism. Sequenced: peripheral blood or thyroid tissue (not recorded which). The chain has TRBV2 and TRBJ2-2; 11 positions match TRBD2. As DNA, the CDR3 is TGTGCCAGCAGAGCCTCTAGCGGGAGGACCGGGGAGCTGTTTTTT. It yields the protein CASRASSGRTGELFF.